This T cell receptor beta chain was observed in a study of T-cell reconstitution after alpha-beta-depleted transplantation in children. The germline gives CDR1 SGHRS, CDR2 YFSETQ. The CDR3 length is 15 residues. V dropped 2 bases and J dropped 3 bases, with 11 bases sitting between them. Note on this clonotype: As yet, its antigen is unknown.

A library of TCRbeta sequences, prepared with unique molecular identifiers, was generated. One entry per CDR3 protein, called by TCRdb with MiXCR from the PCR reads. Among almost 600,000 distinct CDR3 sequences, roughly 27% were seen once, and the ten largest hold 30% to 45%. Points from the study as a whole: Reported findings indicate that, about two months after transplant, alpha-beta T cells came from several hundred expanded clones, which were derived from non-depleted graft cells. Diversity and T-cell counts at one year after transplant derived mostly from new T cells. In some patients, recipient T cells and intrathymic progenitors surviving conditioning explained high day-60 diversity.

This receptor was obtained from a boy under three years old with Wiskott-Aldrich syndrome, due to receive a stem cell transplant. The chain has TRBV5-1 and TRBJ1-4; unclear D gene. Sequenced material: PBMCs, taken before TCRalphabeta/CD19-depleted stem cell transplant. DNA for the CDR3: TGCGCCAGCAGCTTTAACAGCAACTCTAATGAAAAACTGTTTTTT. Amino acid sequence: CASSFNSNSNEKLFF.